Detailed here is one T cell receptor beta chain. This sample is part of a study of blood T cell repertoires in COVID-19. Study as a whole: T cells, B-cell-depleted T cells, or PBMCs provided the cDNA or gDNA that served as material.

Profiled with immunoSEQ multiplex PCR; TCRdb holds only in-frame clones, not every one. This sample has under 350,000 clones, with around 90% found just once. With V trimmed by 7 bases and J by 3 bases, 7 bases remained unmatched. The length of the CDR3 is 14 residues. CDR1 SGHDT and CDR2 YYEEEE come from the germline V gene. The specimen sequenced was PBMCs or T cells enriched from blood (not recorded which). The rearrangement links TRBV5-6 to TRBJ1-2; 9 nucleotides agree with TRBD1. The TCR was taken from a woman in her 40s who had recovered from COVID-19. The DNA of the CDR3 is TGTGCCAGCGGAAACCGGGACAGGGACTATGGCTACACCTTC. Its protein is CASGNRDRDYGYTF.